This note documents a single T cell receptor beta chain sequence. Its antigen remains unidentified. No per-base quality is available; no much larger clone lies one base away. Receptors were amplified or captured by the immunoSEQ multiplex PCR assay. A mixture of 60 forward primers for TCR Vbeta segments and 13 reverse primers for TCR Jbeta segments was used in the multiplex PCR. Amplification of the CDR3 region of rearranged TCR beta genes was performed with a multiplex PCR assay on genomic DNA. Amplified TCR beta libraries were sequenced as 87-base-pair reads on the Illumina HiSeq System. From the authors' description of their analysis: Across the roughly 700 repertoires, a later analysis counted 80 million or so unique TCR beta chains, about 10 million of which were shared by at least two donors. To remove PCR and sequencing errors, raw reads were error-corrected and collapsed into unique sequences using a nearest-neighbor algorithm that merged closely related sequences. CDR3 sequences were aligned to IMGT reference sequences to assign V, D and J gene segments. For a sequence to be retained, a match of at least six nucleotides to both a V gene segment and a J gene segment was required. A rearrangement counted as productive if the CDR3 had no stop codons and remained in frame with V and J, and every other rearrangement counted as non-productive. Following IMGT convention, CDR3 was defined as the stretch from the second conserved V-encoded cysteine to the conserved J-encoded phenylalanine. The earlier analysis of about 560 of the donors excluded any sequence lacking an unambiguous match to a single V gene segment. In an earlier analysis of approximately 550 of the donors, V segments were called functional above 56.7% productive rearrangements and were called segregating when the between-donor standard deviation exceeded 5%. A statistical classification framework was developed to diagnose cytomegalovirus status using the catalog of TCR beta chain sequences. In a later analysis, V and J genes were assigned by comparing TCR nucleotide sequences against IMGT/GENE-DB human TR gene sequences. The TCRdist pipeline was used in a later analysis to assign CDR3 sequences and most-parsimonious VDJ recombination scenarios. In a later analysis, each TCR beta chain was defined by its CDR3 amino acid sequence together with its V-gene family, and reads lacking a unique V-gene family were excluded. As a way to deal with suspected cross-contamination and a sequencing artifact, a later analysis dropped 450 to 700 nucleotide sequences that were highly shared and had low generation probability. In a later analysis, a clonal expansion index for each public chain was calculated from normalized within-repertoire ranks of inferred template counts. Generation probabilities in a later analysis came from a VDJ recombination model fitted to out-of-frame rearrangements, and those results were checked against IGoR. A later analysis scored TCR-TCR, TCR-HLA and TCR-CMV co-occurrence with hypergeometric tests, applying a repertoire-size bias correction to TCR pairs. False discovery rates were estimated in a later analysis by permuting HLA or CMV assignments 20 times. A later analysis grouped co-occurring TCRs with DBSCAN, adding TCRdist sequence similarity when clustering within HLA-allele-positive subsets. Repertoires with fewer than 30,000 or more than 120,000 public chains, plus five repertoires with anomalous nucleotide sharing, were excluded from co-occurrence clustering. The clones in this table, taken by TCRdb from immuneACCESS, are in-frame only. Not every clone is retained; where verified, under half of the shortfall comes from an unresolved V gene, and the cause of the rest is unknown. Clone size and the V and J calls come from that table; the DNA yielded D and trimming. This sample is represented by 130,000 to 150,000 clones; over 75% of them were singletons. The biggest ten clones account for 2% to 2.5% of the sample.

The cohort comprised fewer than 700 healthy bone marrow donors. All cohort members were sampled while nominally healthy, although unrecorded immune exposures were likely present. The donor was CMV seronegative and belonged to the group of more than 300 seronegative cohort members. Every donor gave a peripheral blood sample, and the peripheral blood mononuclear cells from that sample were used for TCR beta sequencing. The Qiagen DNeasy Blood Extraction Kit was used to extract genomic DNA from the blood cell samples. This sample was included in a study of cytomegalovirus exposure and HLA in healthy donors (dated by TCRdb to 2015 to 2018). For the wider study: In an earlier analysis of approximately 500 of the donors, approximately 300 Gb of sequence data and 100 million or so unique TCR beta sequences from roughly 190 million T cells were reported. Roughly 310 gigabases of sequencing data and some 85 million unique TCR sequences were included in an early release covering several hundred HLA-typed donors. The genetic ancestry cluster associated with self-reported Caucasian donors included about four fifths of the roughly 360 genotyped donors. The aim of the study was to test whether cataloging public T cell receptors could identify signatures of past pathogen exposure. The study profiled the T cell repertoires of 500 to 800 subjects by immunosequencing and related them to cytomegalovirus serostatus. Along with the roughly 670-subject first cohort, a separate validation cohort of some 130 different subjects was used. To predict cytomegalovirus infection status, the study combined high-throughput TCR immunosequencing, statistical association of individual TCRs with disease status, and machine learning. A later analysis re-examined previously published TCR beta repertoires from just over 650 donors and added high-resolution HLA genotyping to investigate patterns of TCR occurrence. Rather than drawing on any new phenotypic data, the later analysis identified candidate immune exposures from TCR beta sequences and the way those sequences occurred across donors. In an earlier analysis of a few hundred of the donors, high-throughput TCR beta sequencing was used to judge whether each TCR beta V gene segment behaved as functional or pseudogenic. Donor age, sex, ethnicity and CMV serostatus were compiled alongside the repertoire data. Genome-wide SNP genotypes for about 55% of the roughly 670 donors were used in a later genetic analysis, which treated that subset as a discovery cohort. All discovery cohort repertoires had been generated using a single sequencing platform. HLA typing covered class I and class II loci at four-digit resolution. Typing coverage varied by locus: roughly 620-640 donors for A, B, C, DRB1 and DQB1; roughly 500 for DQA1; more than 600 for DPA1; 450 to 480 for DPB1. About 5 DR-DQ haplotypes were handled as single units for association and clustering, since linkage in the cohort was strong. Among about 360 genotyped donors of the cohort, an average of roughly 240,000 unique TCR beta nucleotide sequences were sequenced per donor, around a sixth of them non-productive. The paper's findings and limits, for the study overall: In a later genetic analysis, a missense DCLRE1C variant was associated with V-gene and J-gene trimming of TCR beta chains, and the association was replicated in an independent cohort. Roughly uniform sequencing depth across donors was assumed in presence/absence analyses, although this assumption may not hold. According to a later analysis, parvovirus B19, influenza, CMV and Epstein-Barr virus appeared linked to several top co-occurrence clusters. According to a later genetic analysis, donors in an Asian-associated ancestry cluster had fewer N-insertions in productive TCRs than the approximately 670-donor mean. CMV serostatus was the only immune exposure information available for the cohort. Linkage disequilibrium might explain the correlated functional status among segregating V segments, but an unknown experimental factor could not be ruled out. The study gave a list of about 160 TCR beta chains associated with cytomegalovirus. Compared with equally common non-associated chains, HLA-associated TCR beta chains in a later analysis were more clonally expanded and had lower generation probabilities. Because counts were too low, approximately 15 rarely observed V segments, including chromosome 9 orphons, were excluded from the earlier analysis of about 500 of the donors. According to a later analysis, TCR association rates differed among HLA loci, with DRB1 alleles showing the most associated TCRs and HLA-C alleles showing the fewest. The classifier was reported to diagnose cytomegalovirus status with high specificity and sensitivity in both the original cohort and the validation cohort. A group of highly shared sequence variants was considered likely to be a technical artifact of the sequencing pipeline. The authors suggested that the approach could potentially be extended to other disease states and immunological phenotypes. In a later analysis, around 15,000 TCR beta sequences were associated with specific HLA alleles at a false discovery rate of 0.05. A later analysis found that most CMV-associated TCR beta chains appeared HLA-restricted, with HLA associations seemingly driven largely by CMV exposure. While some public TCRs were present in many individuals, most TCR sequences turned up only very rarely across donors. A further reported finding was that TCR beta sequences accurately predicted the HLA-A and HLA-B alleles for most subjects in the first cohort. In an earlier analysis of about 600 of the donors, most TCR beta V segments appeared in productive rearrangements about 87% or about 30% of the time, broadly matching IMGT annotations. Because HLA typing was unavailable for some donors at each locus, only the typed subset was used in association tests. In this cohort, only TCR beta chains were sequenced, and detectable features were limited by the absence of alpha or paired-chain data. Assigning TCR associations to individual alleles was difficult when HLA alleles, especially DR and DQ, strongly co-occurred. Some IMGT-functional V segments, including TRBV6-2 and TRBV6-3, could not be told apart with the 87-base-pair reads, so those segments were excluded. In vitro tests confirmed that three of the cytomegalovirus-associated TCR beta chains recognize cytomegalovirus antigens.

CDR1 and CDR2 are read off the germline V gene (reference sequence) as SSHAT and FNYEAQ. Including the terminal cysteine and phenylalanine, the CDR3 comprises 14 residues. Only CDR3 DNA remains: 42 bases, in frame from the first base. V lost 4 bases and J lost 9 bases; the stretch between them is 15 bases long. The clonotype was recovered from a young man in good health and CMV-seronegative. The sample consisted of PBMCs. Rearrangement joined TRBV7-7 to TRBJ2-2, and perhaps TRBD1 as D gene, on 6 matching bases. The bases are TGTGCCAGCAGCTCAAGCGACAGGTCCCGGGAGCTGTTTTTT. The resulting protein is CASSSSDRSRELFF.